The following is a TCR beta chain sequence with its context. The protocol was immunoSEQ multiplex PCR, while the TCRdb copy is restricted to in-frame clones and leaves out a portion. Here the sample spans just under 50,000 clones, around 84% being singletons. There are 14 residues in the CDR3. V shed 6 bases and J 7 bases; nucleotides not matched to a gene: 7. The germline CDR1 and CDR2 sequences are SNHLY and FYNNEI. The sample belongs to a study of PD-L1 blockade in urothelial cancer. Regarding time point: pretreatment peripheral blood. The chain recombines TRBV2 with TRBJ2-2, with 8 bases identical to TRBD1. The TCR was taken from a man between 70 and 80 years old with urothelial cancer. Sequences were derived from PBMCs, sampled around atezolizumab (anti-PD-L1) treatment. The CDR3 region is CASSATQGGGELFF. The CDR3 DNA sequence: TGTGCCAGCAGCGCCACACAGGGGGGCGGGGAGCTGTTTTTT.